These 29 T cell receptor beta chains were all obtained from the same sample, sequenced in a study of T cell changes during pregnancy in multiple sclerosis. Only in-frame clones appear in the TCRdb table, and some are missing; sequencing was by immunoSEQ multiplex PCR. The data show 55,000 to 85,000 clones, 90% seen once. Specimen: peripheral blood, collected in the third trimester of pregnancy. Receptors originate from a female donor with multiple sclerosis, enrolled in a pregnancy study.

The chain links TRBV6-1 to TRBJ1-3, with TRBD1 matching over 10 bases. The CDR3 length is 15 residues. With V trimmed by 7 bases and J by 2 bases, 5 bases remained unmatched. Germline V gene sequence: CDR1 MNHNS, CDR2 SASEGT. The CDR3: CASTSGQGAGNTIYF. In nucleotides, the CDR3 is TGTGCCAGCACTTCCGGACAGGGGGCTGGAAACACCATATATTTT.

The chain recombines TRBV4-3 with TRBJ2-2; 8 positions match TRBD1. Germline assignment: CDR1 LGHNA and CDR2 YSLEER. CDR3 length: 15 residues. The V gene end was trimmed by 4 bases and the J gene end by 7 bases; junction bases not matched to a gene: 8. CDR3 coding DNA: TGCGCCAGCAGCCTCGGACAGGGTGGAATCGGGGAGCTGTTTTTT. This translates into CASSLGQGGIGELFF.

This clone showed up just a few times. The chain carries TRBV10-1 and TRBJ2-2; D is undetermined. CDR1 WNHNN and CDR2 SYGVQD come from the germline V gene (reference sequence). There are 15 residues in the CDR3. V was clipped by 0 bases and J by 5 bases, with 10 bases between them. CDR3: CASSESRRQTGELFF. In DNA form, the CDR3 reads TGCGCCAGCAGTGAGTCGAGGCGTCAAACCGGGGAGCTGTTTTTT.

The chain carries TRBV5-6 and TRBJ1-2; D ambiguous. CDR3 length: 14 residues. Germline V gene sequence: CDR1 SGHDT, CDR2 YYEEEE. The V gene lost 0 bases and the J gene lost 2 bases, with 8 bases spanning the gap. This CDR3 is CASSLAPGNYGYTF. CDR3 DNA: TGTGCCAGCAGCTTGGCACCCGGGAACTATGGCTACACCTTC.

The chain uses TRBV5-5 and TRBJ2-7; D is possibly TRBD1 (6 bases). Per the germline V gene, CDR1 is SGHKS and CDR2 is YYEKEE (reference sequence). This CDR3 region has 16 residues. Trimming took 5 bases from V and 0 from J, leaving 18 bases between them. The CDR3 DNA is TGTGCCAGCAGAAACAGCATGACAGGATCCTCCTACGAGCAGTACTTC. It encodes CASRNSMTGSSYEQYF.

CDR3 in DNA: TGTGCCAGCAGCGGGGGGGGACAGGGCAACTATGGCTACACCTTC. The encoded protein is CASSGGGQGNYGYTF. V and J are TRBV21-1 and TRBJ1-2; the table's D call of TRBD1 was not tested on the DNA. TRBV21-1 is a pseudogene segment. The CDR3 totals 15 residues.

V and J are TRBV7-3 and TRBJ2-2; tentative D call: TRBD1 (5 bases). This CDR3 is built from 18 residues. The germline V and J ends were trimmed by 0 bases and 2 bases, with 16 bases remaining between them. Germline V gene data show CDR1 as SGHTA and CDR2 as FQGTGA. CDR3 nucleotide sequence: TGTGCCAGCAGCTTAACTAACGCTAGACAGCTTAACACCGGGGAGCTGTTTTTT. Its translation is CASSLTNARQLNTGELFF.

This clone was counted only a few times. This rearrangement joins TRBV14 to TRBJ1-1; D unresolved. V lost 3 bases to trimming and J lost 6 bases, with 14 bases between them. The germline V gene has CDR1 SGHDN and CDR2 FVKESK. The CDR3 is made up of 14 amino acids. CDR3 amino acids: CASSQGARRAEAFF. In nucleotides, the CDR3 is TGTGCCAGCAGCCAGGGAGCCAGAAGGGCTGAAGCTTTCTTT.

The J gene is TRBJ2-1, the V gene TRBV5-1; D is possibly TRBD2 (5 bases). Germline loops: CDR1 SGHRS, CDR2 YFSETQ. The CDR3 is 18 residues long. The germline V and J ends were trimmed by 4 bases and 0 bases, with 20 bases remaining between them. CDR3 DNA: TGCGCCAGCAGCCTTAGTCTAGTTATGGGGAGCTCCTACAATGAGCAGTTCTTC. Protein: CASSLSLVMGSSYNEQFF.

This chain links TRBV7-3 with TRBJ2-5; maybe TRBD2 (5 bases). The germline V gene has CDR1 SGHTA and CDR2 FQGTGA. This CDR3 contains 13 residues. The germline V and J ends were trimmed by 2 bases and 3 bases, with 7 bases remaining between them. CDR3 protein: CASSLAGKETQYF. CDR3 bases: TGTGCCAGCAGCTTAGCCGGGAAAGAGACCCAGTACTTC.

The rearrangement links TRBV5-1 to TRBJ1-6; tentatively, D is TRBD1 (6 bases). Trimming pared 0 bases from V and 5 bases from J, leaving 6 bases between. CDR3 size: 14 residues. CDR1 is SGHRS, CDR2 YFSETQ, per germline. The CDR3 sequence is CASSLGQDNSPLHF. CDR3 nucleotide sequence: TGCGCCAGCAGCTTGGGACAGGATAATTCACCCCTCCACTTT.

This clone was found once. V gene TRBV11-2 combines with J gene TRBJ2-7; 11 bases are shared with TRBD2. V dropped 0 bases and J dropped 2; count of bases not matched to a gene: 3. There are 16 residues in the CDR3. Germline assignment: CDR1 SGHAT and CDR2 FQNNGV. This CDR3 is CASSLDPSGGPYEQYF. For the CDR3, the DNA is TGTGCCAGCAGCTTAGATCCTAGCGGGGGGCCCTACGAGCAGTACTTC.

This clone turned up a few times. This rearrangement joins TRBV15 to TRBJ1-2; 8 positions agree with TRBD1. After removal of 5 bases from V and 8 bases from J, the junction contained 10 bases not matched to a gene. Germline V lookup: CDR1 LNHNV, CDR2 YYDKDF (reference sequence). This CDR3 contains 14 residues. Here the CDR3 DNA reads TGTGCCACCAGCGATCGACAGGGGATCAGGGGCTACACCTTC. Its protein product is CATSDRQGIRGYTF.

CDR3 sequence reads: CASSRVPSYEQYF. The CDR3 nucleotides read TGTGCCAGTAGTCGAGTTCCATCCTACGAGCAGTACTTC. This rearrangement joins TRBV19 to TRBJ2-7, with D unresolved. With 5 bases removed from V and 1 base from J, the gap between germline ends came to 9 bases. The germline V gene encodes CDR1 LNHDA and CDR2 SQIVND (reference sequence). This CDR3 spans 13 amino acids.

V and J are TRBV9 and TRBJ2-1; TRBD2 matches 9 bases. V was pared by 0 bases and J by 2 bases, with 12 bases of the junction left unmatched. In germline, CDR1 is SGDLS, CDR2 YYNGEE. The CDR3 length is 19 residues. The CDR3 loop reads CASSVGYIMERGAYNEQFF. The CDR3, as DNA: TGTGCCAGCAGCGTAGGTTATATAATGGAGCGGGGGGCCTACAATGAGCAGTTCTTC.

The chain has TRBV6-5 and TRBJ2-1; D not certain. CDR1 is MNHEY and CDR2 is SVGAGI in the germline V gene. Trimming took 4 bases from V and 5 from J, leaving 6 bases between them. There are 12 residues in the CDR3. The CDR3 here is CASSSTNNEQFF. The CDR3 DNA sequence: TGTGCCAGCAGTTCTACCAACAATGAGCAGTTCTTC.

This chain joins TRBV30 and TRBJ2-3; 7 bases line up with TRBD2. Germline-derived CDR1 and CDR2 are GTSNPN and SVGIG (reference sequence). This CDR3 spans 15 amino acids. J gave up 0 bases and V 3 bases, and 6 bases lay outside the gene matches. The CDR3 nucleotides read TGTGCCTGGAGGTCTGATAGCGGGAGCACAGATACGCAGTATTTT. Translating it yields CAWRSDSGSTDTQYF.

This chain links TRBV5-1 with TRBJ2-7; TRBD2 might be the D (5 bases). This CDR3 has 15 residues. Looked up from germline, CDR1 is SGHRS and CDR2 is YFSETQ. Deletions cut 4 bases from V and 7 bases from J, with 21 bases between. The CDR3 here is CASSPGGGSWREQYF. As DNA, the CDR3 is TGCGCCAGCAGCCCTGGAGGTGGGAGTTGGCGGGAGCAGTACTTC.

The chain is built from TRBV6-6 and TRBJ2-5; 8 bases are shared with TRBD1. Germline trimming cut 6 bases from V and 4 bases from J; bases unmatched to any gene: 7. The CDR3 totals 14 residues. Germline V gives CDR1 MNHNY, CDR2 SVGAGI (reference sequence). CDR3 sequence: CASSRGQGLETQYF. DNA of the CDR3: TGTGCCAGCAGCCGTGGACAGGGACTAGAGACCCAGTACTTC.

This clone was counted once. The chain couples TRBV6-5 to TRBJ1-1, with TRBD1 as a possible D gene (6 bases). V was shortened by 4 bases and J by 1 base, with 13 bases between the two germline ends. The CDR3 consists of 15 residues. Germline V gene lookup returns CDR1 MNHEY and CDR2 SVGAGI. The CDR3 DNA sequence: TGTGCCAGCAGTTCCAGGGGCCGCAAGAACACTGAAGCTTTCTTT. Translated: CASSSRGRKNTEAFF.

The chain links TRBV19 to TRBJ2-1, with TRBD2 as a possible D gene (5 bases). Germline CDR1 and CDR2: LNHDA and SQIVND (reference sequence). Trimming took 10 bases from V and 0 from J, leaving 22 bases between them. The CDR3 runs to 17 residues. CDR3 nucleotides: TGTGCCACCAGAGACCTGCGGGCCGCAAGCTCCTACAATGAGCAGTTCTTC. This sequence encodes CATRDLRAASSYNEQFF.

The chain joins TRBV11-3 to TRBJ2-1, with D perhaps matching TRBD1 (5 bases). In germline, CDR1 is SGHNT, CDR2 YENEEA. V gave up 0 bases and J gave up 6 bases, with 15 bases separating them. This CDR3 region has 16 residues. The CDR3 sequence is CASSLEGQVGVNEQFF. CDR3 in DNA: TGTGCCAGCAGCTTAGAGGGGCAGGTAGGCGTCAATGAGCAGTTCTTC.

The chain recombines TRBV5-1 with TRBJ2-7; 7 nucleotides line up with TRBD1. The CDR3 consists of 13 residues. After removal of 4 bases from V and 6 bases from J, the junction contained 7 bases not matched to a gene. The germline V gene has CDR1 SGHRS and CDR2 YFSETQ. The CDR3 loop reads CASSTPTGIEQYF. DNA for the CDR3: TGCGCCAGCAGCACCCCGACAGGGATCGAGCAGTACTTC.

The chain uses TRBV18 and TRBJ2-5; D is unresolved. The CDR3 has 14 amino acids. The V and J ends lost 0 bases and 7 bases respectively, with 12 bases between them. Per germline, CDR1 KGHSH and CDR2 LQKENI. CDR3 nucleotide sequence: TGTGCCAGCTCACCACCGCCCGTGCCCGGGACCCAGTACTTC. Translating gives CASSPPPVPGTQYF.

The chain has TRBV27 and TRBJ2-3, with TRBD1 matching 9 bases. The CDR3 spans 15 residues. CDR1 is MNHEY and CDR2 is SMNVEV in the germline V gene (reference sequence). J gave up 3 bases and V 3 bases, and 4 bases lay outside the gene matches. The CDR3 region has the DNA TGTGCCAGCAGTTTGATAGGACAGGGGACAGATACGCAGTATTTT. Its translation is CASSLIGQGTDTQYF.

J is TRBJ2-3 and V is TRBV5-1; D is unresolved. Germline-derived CDR1 and CDR2 are SGHRS and YFSETQ. The CDR3 consists of 14 residues. Trimming shortened V by 1 base and J by 3 bases, and 9 bases separated the two germline ends. The CDR3 coding sequence is TGCGCCAGCAGCTTGTTCGTGGCTACAGATACGCAGTATTTT. Amino acids: CASSLFVATDTQYF.

The chain uses TRBV9 and TRBJ2-3; no clear D gene. Deletions cut 3 bases from V and 3 bases from J, with 14 bases between. The CDR3 runs 15 residues. CDR1 and CDR2 from the germline V gene are SGDLS and YYNGEE. The CDR3 nucleotides are TGTGCCAGCAGCGGGTCCAGCGCGGCGACAGATACGCAGTATTTT. This sequence encodes CASSGSSAATDTQYF. The variable domain in full, completed from reference TRBV9 and TRBJ2-3, reads DSGVTQTPKHLITATGQRVTLRCSPRSGDLSVYWYQQSLDQGLQFLIQYYNGEERAKGNILERFSAQQFPDLHSELNLSSLELGDSALYFCASSGSSAATDTQYFGPGTRLTVL.

The V gene is TRBV11-2, the J gene TRBJ1-1; the match to TRBD1 covers 8 bases. The trim removed 4 bases at V and 1 base at J, leaving 11 bases unmatched. The CDR3 has 17 residues. CDR1 is SGHAT, CDR2 FQNNGV, per germline. The CDR3 DNA is TGTGCCAGCAGCTCAGACAGGGGAGGGAAGGCGAACACTGAAGCTTTCTTT. It yields the protein CASSSDRGGKANTEAFF.

CDR3 amino acids: CASSPRIGDGNTIYF. Here the CDR3 DNA reads TGTGCCAGCAGCCCCAGGATCGGGGATGGAAACACCATATATTTT. V is TRBV5-8 and J is TRBJ1-3, with D unresolved. Germline V gene sequence: CDR1 SGHTS, CDR2 YDEGEE. V lost 4 bases to trimming and J lost 3 bases, with 14 bases between them. This CDR3 has 15 residues. Full variable domain (rest looked up from reference TRBV5-8 and TRBJ1-3): EAGVTQSPTHLIKTRGQQATLRCSPISGHTSVYWYQQALGLGLQFLLWYDEGEERNRGNFPPRFSGRQFPNYSSELNVNALELEDSALYLCASSPRIGDGNTIYFGEGSWLTVV.